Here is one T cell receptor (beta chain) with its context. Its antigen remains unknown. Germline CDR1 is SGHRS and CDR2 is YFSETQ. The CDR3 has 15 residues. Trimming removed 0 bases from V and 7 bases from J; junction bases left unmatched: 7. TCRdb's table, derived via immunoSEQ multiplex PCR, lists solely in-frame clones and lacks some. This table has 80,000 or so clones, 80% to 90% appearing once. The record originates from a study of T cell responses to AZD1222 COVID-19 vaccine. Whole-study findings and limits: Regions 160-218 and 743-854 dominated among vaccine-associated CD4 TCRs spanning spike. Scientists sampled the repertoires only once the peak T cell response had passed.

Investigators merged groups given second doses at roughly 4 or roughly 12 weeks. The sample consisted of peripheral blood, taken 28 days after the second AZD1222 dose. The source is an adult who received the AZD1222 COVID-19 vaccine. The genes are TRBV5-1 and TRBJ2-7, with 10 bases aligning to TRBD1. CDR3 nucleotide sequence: TGCGCCAGCAGCTTGGGACAGGGGGCGCATCGGGAGCAGTACTTC. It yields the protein CASSLGQGAHREQYF.